This T cell receptor (beta chain) is drawn from a study of blood T cell repertoires in COVID-19 (dated by TCRdb to 2020 to 2021). In the study overall: Samples from collaborators originated in the United States, Italy and Spain and spanned both the acute and convalescent phases of COVID-19. The prospective study material was composed of cDNA or gDNA derived from T cells, B-cell-depleted T cells, or PBMCs. The dataset comprised deeply sampled blood TCRbeta repertoires from subjects exposed to, actively infected with, or recovered from COVID-19. The repertoires were released in a freely available public database intended as a resource for research on the immune response to SARS-CoV-2. The samples were drawn from two sources: the first 160 participants of the ongoing ImmuneRACE study, and 950 to 1,500 subjects contributed by 6 global collaborators. A de-identified subject ID, COVID-19 status, age in years and sex were almost always included in the sample metadata. Where available, HLA class I and class II types were obtained from metadata supplied by the sample provider rather than from assay-based typing. General conclusions and limits of the study: The amount of clinical and demographic metadata varied by source and participant and was provided uncurated.

Taken from cysteine to phenylalanine, the CDR3 has 13 residues. Kept here is only the CDR3 DNA, which spans 39 bases and is read in frame from base 1. Sequences SGHTA (CDR1) and FQGTGA (CDR2) are obtained from the germline V gene. The V end loses 3 bases and the J end loses 6 bases, and a stretch of 8 bases separates them. To note about this clone: What antigen it recognizes has not been identified. Per-nucleotide qualities are absent, and no much larger clonotype sits a single base away.

The immunoSEQ Assay, a bias-controlled multiplex PCR, was used to amplify TCRbeta CDR3 regions from genomic DNA. The source study handled its data this way. The number of nucleated cells in each sample was estimated from the amplification of reference gene primers within the assay. Sequence reads were collapsed and filtered to measure the absolute abundance of every unique TCRbeta CDR3 rearrangement. For each sample, productive Simpson clonality was calculated as the square root of Simpson's diversity index across productive rearrangements. The clones in this table, taken by TCRdb from immuneACCESS, are in-frame only. Not every clone is retained; where verified, under half of the shortfall comes from an unresolved V gene, and the cause of the rest is unknown. For V, J and clone size, that table is used; D and trimming come from the DNA. The sample records some 190,000 clones, 81% of which are singletons. The top ten hold approximately 10% of the sample.

One collaborating source in Seattle enrolled patients during active infection and followed them longitudinally through the course of disease. Whole blood was collected in K2EDTA tubes by collaborating institutions according to the institutions' own protocols. For TCRbeta analysis, collaborator samples were shipped as frozen whole blood, as isolated PBMCs, or as DNA extracted from either sample type. The sequencing input was peripheral blood. This clonotype originated in a woman aged 40 to 50 with COVID-19, enrolled during active disease. Recombination linked TRBV7-3 to TRBJ2-2; confidence is insufficient to name the D gene. The nucleotide sequence is TGTGCCAGCAGCTTGATCCGGGCCGGGGAGCTGTTTTTT. This is translated as CASSLIRAGELFF.